This T cell receptor beta chain was retrieved from a study of CD8+ T cells in alopecia areata. Overall study results and limits: While patients received tofacitinib, many expanded lesional clones remained present in scalp and blood. It was less clear whether patients shared TCRs than it was in mice, possibly because of HLA.

Isolated RNA was reverse transcribed into cDNA used as the sequencing template. Profiled with immunoSEQ multiplex PCR; TCRdb holds only in-frame clones, not every one. The profile shows roughly 170,000 clones, roughly 64% of them singletons. The sample's treatment: oral pan-JAK inhibitor, 5-10 mg twice daily. As for this clone: The target antigen is unknown. Additional DNA sequences in this sample encode the identical CDR3.

This clonotype originated in a human donor with alopecia areata. The sample here was CD8+ T cells sorted from blood, taken at week 24, from a patient treated with tofacitinib.

The DNA of the CDR3 is TGTGCCAGCAGCGTCGTTACCGGGGAGCTGTTTTTT. Its translation: CASSVVTGELFF. This chain uses TRBV9 with TRBJ2-2; D ambiguous. The CDR3 runs 12 residues. Germline values: CDR1 SGDLS, CDR2 YYNGEE. Trimming shortened V by 2 bases and J by 5 bases, and 4 bases separated the two germline ends.